This TCR beta chain was documented in a study of PD-L1 blockade in urothelial cancer. At the level of the study: Dosed intravenously at 1,200 mg every 3 weeks, atezolizumab was initiated by patients at some point between 2014 and 2016.

This table comes from immunoSEQ multiplex PCR, and its TCRdb copy is limited to in-frame clones, with some not included. The sample lists roughly 30,000 clones, roughly 87% seen once, with 7.5% to 9.5% in the top ten. CDR3 length: 16 amino acids. Unmatched junction bases numbered 9, after V lost 4 bases and J lost 3 bases. Germline values: CDR1 SGHDT, CDR2 YYEEEE. Time point: peripheral blood 6 weeks after treatment start. The chain links TRBV5-6 to TRBJ1-3, with 8 bases matching TRBD1. The clonotype was recovered from a man older than 75 with urothelial cancer. The specimen comprised PBMCs, sampled around atezolizumab (anti-PD-L1) treatment. For the CDR3, the DNA is TGTGCCAGCAGCCCCCAGGGGGCAAGGGATGGAAACACCATATATTTT. Amino acids: CASSPQGARDGNTIYF.